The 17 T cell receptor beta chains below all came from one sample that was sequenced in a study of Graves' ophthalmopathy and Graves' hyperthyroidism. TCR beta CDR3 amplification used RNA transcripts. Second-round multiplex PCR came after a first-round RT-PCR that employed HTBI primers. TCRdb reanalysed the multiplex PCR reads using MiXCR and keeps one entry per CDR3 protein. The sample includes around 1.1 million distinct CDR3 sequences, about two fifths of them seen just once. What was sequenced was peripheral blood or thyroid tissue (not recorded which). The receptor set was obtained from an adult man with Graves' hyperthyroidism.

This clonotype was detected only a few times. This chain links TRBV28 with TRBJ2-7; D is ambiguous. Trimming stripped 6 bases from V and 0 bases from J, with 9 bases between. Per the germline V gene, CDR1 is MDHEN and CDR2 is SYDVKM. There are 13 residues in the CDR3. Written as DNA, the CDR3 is TGTGCCAGCAGCGGACCTAACTCCTACGAGCAGTACTTC. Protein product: CASSGPNSYEQYF.

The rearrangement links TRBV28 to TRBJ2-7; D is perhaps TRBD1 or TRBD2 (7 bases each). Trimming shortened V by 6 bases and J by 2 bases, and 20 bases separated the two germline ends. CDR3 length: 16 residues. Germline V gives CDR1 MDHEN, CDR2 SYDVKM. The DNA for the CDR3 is TGTGCCAGCAGCTACACCCAGGGGGGGATCCCCTACGAGCAGTACTTC. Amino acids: CASSYTQGGIPYEQYF.

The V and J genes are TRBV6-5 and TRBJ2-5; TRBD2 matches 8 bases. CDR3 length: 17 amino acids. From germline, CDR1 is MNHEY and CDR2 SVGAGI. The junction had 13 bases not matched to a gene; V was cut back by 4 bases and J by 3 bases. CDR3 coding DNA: TGTGCCAGCAGTTCCAGCTCGACTAGCGTTATCAAAGAGACCCAGTACTTC. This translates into CASSSSSTSVIKETQYF.

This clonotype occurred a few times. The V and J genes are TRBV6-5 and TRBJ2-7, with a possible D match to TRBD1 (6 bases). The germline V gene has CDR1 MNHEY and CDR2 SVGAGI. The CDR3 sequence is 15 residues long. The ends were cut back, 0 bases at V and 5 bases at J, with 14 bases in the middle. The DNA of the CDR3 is TGTGCCAGCAGTTACTCGGGACATCAGAATCACGAGCAGTACTTC. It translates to CASSYSGHQNHEQYF.

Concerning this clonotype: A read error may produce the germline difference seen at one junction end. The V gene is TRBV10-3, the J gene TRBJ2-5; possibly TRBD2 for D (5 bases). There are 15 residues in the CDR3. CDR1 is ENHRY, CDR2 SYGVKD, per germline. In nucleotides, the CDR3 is TGTGCCAGCAGTTATCGGACGGCTAGCAATCAGCCCCAGTACTTC. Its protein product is CASSYRTASNQPQYF.

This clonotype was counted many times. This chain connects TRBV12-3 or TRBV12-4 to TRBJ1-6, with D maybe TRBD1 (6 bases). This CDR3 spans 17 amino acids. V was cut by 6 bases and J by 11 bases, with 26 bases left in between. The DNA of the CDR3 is TGTGCCAGCAGCCACCACGCCAGGCTAGGGGGATTCGCACCCCTCCACTTT. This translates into CASSHHARLGGFAPLHF.

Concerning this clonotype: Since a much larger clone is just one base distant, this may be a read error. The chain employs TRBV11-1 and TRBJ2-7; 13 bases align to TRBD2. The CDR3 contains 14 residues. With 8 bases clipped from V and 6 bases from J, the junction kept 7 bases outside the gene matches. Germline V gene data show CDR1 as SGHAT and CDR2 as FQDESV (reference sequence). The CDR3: CASGPGLAGTEQYF. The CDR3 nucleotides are TGTGCCAGCGGCCCGGGACTAGCGGGAACCGAGCAGTACTTC.

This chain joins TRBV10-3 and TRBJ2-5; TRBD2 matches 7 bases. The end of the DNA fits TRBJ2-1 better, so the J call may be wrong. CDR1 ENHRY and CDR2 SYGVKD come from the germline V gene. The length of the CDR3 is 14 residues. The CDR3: CAISELAGDNEQFF. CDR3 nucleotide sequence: TGTGCCATCAGTGAATTGGCGGGGGACAATGAGCAGTTCTTC.

For the CDR3, the DNA is TGTGCCAGCAGCGGGCCGGCGGGGAGTCAGCCCCAGCATTTT. Translating it yields CASSGPAGSQPQHF. The chain joins TRBV12-3 or TRBV12-4 to TRBJ1-5; D gene unclear. This CDR3 is built from 14 residues. Trimming took 6 bases from V and 6 from J, leaving 15 bases between them.

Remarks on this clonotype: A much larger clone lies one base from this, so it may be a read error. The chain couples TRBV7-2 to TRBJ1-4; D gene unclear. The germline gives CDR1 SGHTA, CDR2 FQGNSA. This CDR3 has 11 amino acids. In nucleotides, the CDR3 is TGTGCCAGCAGCTTTTCTGAAGAACTGTTTTTT. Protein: CASSFSEELFF.

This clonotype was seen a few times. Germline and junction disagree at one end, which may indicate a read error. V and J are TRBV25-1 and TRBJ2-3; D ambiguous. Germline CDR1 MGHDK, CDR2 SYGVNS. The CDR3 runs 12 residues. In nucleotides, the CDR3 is TGTGCCAGCAGGGAATTCTCCGATACGCAGTATTTT. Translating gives CASREFSDTQYF.

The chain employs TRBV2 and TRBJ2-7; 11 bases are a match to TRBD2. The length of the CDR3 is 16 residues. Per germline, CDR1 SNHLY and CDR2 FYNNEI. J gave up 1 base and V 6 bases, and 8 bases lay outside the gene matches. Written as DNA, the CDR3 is TGTGCCAGCAGCGGAGAGACTAGCGGGGAATCCTACGAGCAGTACTTC. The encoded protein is CASSGETSGESYEQYF. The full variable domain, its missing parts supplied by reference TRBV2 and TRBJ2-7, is EPEVTQTPSHQVTQMGQEVILRCVPISNHLYFYWYRQILGQKVEFLVSFYNNEISEKSEIFDDQFSVERPDGSNFTLKIRSTKLEDSAMYFCASSGETSGESYEQYFGPGTRLTVT.

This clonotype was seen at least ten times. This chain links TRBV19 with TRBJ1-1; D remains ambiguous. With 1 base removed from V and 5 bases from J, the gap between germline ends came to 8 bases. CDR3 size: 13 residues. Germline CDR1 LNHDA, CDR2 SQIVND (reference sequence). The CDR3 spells CASSIVGRTEAFF. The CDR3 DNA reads TGTGCCAGTAGTATAGTCGGGAGGACTGAAGCTTTCTTT.

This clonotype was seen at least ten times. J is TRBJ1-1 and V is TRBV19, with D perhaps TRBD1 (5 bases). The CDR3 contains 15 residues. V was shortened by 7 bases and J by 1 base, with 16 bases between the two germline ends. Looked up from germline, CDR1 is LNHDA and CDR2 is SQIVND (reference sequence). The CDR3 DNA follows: TGTGCCAGTAACAAACAGGCTCAAGCGAACACTGAAGCTTTCTTT. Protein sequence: CASNKQAQANTEAFF.

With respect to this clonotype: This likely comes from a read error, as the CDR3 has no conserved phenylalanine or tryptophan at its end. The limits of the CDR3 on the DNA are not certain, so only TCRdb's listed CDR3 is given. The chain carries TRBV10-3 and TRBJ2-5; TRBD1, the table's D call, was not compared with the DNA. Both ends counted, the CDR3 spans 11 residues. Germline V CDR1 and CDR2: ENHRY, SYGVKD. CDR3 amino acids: CAISRTGGTNT.

Written as DNA, the CDR3 is TGTGCCAGCAGTCCAGGACAGTCCTTCTATGGCTACACCTTC. It is translated as CASSPGQSFYGYTF. J is TRBJ1-2 and V is TRBV2; the D gene is possibly TRBD1 (6 bases). Germline V gene data show CDR1 as SNHLY and CDR2 as FYNNEI. The CDR3 spans 14 residues. V was trimmed by 5 bases and J by 4 bases, leaving 14 bases between them.

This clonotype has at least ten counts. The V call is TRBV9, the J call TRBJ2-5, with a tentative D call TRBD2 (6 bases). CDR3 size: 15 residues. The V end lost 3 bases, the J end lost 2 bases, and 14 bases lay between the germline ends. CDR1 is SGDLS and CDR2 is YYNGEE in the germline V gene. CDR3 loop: CASSASGAWQETQYF. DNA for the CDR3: TGTGCCAGCAGCGCCTCGGGAGCATGGCAAGAGACCCAGTACTTC.